A single sample is the source of the 26 T cell receptor beta chains below, sequenced in a study of blood T cell repertoires in COVID-19. Measured with immunoSEQ multiplex PCR; TCRdb has only the in-frame clones, and not every one. The sample includes 310,000 or so clones, roughly 91% of them seen just once. What was sequenced was peripheral blood. The receptors shown here come from a man aged 50 or older with active or convalescent COVID-19.

The chain couples TRBV7-6 to TRBJ1-4; 7 positions match TRBD1. This CDR3 contains 16 residues. CDR1 is SGHVS, CDR2 FNYEAQ, per germline. V was clipped by 0 bases and J by 5 bases; unmatched bases: 6. The CDR3 loop reads CASSLALDRRNEKLFF. The CDR3 coding sequence is TGTGCCAGCAGCTTAGCTTTGGACAGGCGCAATGAAAAACTGTTTTTT.

The chain combines TRBV24-1 with TRBJ2-1, with 12 positions matching TRBD2. The J segment lost 0 bases and the V segment lost 3 bases, leaving 8 bases of the junction unmatched. Germline CDR1 KGHDR, CDR2 SFDVKD. There are 19 residues in the CDR3. The CDR3 spells CATSDPKTSGGSSYNEQFF. The CDR3 coding sequence is TGTGCCACCAGTGATCCGAAGACTAGCGGGGGCAGCTCCTACAATGAGCAGTTCTTC.

This clone has more than one count but fewer than ten. The gene calls are TRBV18 and TRBJ1-4, with 10 bases identical to TRBD1. This CDR3 comprises 15 residues. V lost 8 bases, J lost 6 bases, and 9 bases stayed unmatched. Germline CDR1 KGHSH, CDR2 LQKENI. The CDR3 protein is CASGTRQGADEKLFF. The CDR3 region has the DNA TGTGCCAGCGGAACTCGACAGGGGGCGGATGAAAAACTGTTTTTT.

The chain combines TRBV29-1 with TRBJ2-3, with D perhaps matching TRBD2 (6 bases). The CDR3 spans 15 residues. The V gene lost 1 base and the J gene lost 2 bases, with 13 bases spanning the gap. CDR1 SQVTM and CDR2 ANQGSEA come from the germline V gene. The CDR3 region has the DNA TGCAGCGTTGAAGGCGGGGAACTAAACACAGATACGCAGTATTTT. Amino acids: CSVEGGELNTDTQYF.

This clone is a singleton in its sample. One end of the junction fails to match germline, which may point to a read error. The chain is built from TRBV9 and TRBJ2-2; maybe TRBD1 (6 bases). The CDR3 totals 16 residues. Germline CDR1 reads SGDLS; CDR2 reads YYNGEE. CDR3 amino acids: CASTVDGGRNTGELFF. CDR3 sequence (DNA): TGTGCCAGCACCGTAGATGGGGGCCGGAACACCGGGGAGCTGTTTTTT.

J is TRBJ1-5 and V is TRBV4-3; the match to TRBD1 covers 7 bases. Germline assignment: CDR1 LGHNA and CDR2 YSLEER. The CDR3 consists of 18 residues. With 0 bases clipped from V and 0 bases from J, the junction kept 8 bases outside the gene matches. DNA of the CDR3: TGCGCCAGCAGCCAAGATCCCGGGACAGATCATAGCAATCAGCCCCAGCATTTT. It specifies CASSQDPGTDHSNQPQHF.

The chain employs TRBV5-5 and TRBJ2-7; 9 bases are shared with TRBD1. CDR1 SGHKS and CDR2 YYEKEE come from the germline V gene (reference sequence). The CDR3 covers 16 residues. After removal of 4 bases from V and 1 base from J, the junction contained 9 bases not matched to a gene. CDR3 sequence (DNA): TGTGCCAGCAGCCGGGTTGGGACAGGGAAATCCTACGAGCAGTACTTC. Translation: CASSRVGTGKSYEQYF.

The chain is built from TRBV6-5 and TRBJ1-6; D is undetermined. CDR1 and CDR2 (germline): MNHEY, SVGAGI. Trimming removed 6 bases from V and 7 bases from J, with 7 bases in between. This CDR3 has 12 amino acids. The CDR3 loop is CASRRTNSPLHF. The CDR3 DNA reads as TGTGCCAGCAGGCGCACCAATTCACCCCTCCACTTT.

The chain employs TRBV18 and TRBJ1-6, with 9 bases identical to TRBD1. The junction had 2 bases not matched to a gene; V was cut back by 6 bases and J by 5 bases. CDR3 length: 14 amino acids. The germline V gene encodes CDR1 KGHSH and CDR2 LQKENI. CDR3 sequence reads: CASSRTGDNSPLHF. The CDR3 DNA reads as TGTGCCAGCTCGCGGACAGGGGATAATTCACCCCTCCACTTT.

This clone was detected only once. This chain connects TRBV5-4 to TRBJ1-3, with a weak D call TRBD1 (6 bases). The V gene lost 0 bases and the J gene lost 5 bases, with 18 bases spanning the gap. The CDR3 is made up of 17 amino acids. Per germline, CDR1 SGHNT and CDR2 YYREEE (reference sequence). CDR3 DNA: TGTGCCAGCAGCTTGGGAGGTCGGGGGGCGCCCCGAAACACCATATATTTT. This gives the protein CASSLGGRGAPRNTIYF.

CDR3 DNA: TGCAGCGTCGCTGGACTAGCGGGGCCTTACGCCCACAATGAGCAGTTCTTC. Protein product: CSVAGLAGPYAHNEQFF. The V and J genes are TRBV29-1 and TRBJ2-1; TRBD2 agrees at 12 bases. Looked up from germline, CDR1 is SQVTM and CDR2 is ANQGSEA. CDR3 length: 17 residues. V lost 6 bases, J lost 5 bases, and 14 bases stayed unmatched.

The chain uses TRBV5-1 and TRBJ1-2; D is possibly TRBD1 (5 bases). This CDR3 has 15 residues. Trimming cost V 0 bases and J 4 bases, with 13 bases left between them. The V gene's germline CDR1 is SGHRS and CDR2 YFSETQ. The CDR3 sequence: CASSLGPTVIYGYTF. CDR3 in DNA: TGCGCCAGCAGCTTGGGACCGACAGTTATCTATGGCTACACCTTC.

V and J are TRBV2 and TRBJ1-2; tentatively, D is TRBD1 (6 bases). Germline V gene lookup returns CDR1 SNHLY and CDR2 FYNNEI. This CDR3 is built from 13 residues. Trimming pared 4 bases from V and 4 bases from J, leaving 10 bases between. CDR3 DNA sequence: TGTGCCAGCAGTGCGGACAGCATCTATGGCTACACCTTC. Its protein product is CASSADSIYGYTF.

This sequence joins TRBV2 and TRBJ2-1; 13 bases agree with TRBD2. J gave up 8 bases and V 6 bases, and 7 bases lay outside the gene matches. The CDR3 covers 15 residues. CDR1 is SNHLY, CDR2 FYNNEI, per germline. CDR3 sequence: CASRVTSGGADEQFF. The CDR3 coding sequence is TGTGCCAGCAGAGTAACTAGCGGGGGGGCCGATGAGCAGTTCTTC.

The chain employs TRBV11-3 and TRBJ1-1; D gene ambiguous. The CDR3 runs 13 residues. Trimming took 5 bases from V and 6 from J, leaving 13 bases between them. From germline, CDR1 is SGHNT and CDR2 YENEEA. CDR3 sequence: CASSPGLAAEAFF. CDR3 coding DNA: TGTGCCAGCAGCCCCGGACTGGCGGCTGAAGCTTTCTTT.

The rearrangement uses TRBV5-1 and TRBJ2-3, with TRBD2 matching over 10 bases. The germline CDR1 and CDR2 sequences are SGHRS and YFSETQ. The CDR3 has 18 residues. The ends lost 4 bases at V and 0 bases at J; junction bases unmatched: 11. CDR3 region: CASSDTPSGGFSTDTQYF. Written as DNA, the CDR3 is TGCGCCAGCAGCGACACTCCTAGCGGGGGCTTCAGCACAGATACGCAGTATTTT.

This clone was seen a single time. V and J are TRBV9 and TRBJ1-1, with TRBD1 matching 8 bases. CDR1 is SGDLS, CDR2 YYNGEE, per germline. V lost 0 bases and J lost 13; bases outside the gene matches: 11. The CDR3 is 14 residues long. In nucleotides, the CDR3 is TGTGCCAGCAGCGTAGCTACGGGACAGGCCTTGCTTTTCTTT. It translates to CASSVATGQALLFF.

On this clone itself: One junction end disagrees with the germline gene, perhaps due to a read error. This chain connects TRBV6-5 to TRBJ1-6; D ambiguous. Germline loops: CDR1 MNHEY, CDR2 SVGAGI. This CDR3 region has 13 residues. The CDR3 spells CASSSQDNTPLHF. DNA of the CDR3: TGTGCCAGCAGTTCACAAGATAATACACCCCTCCACTTT.

This chain connects TRBV2 to TRBJ2-7; 9 bases map to TRBD1. Germline values: CDR1 SNHLY, CDR2 FYNNEI. This CDR3 has 13 residues. V was pared by 7 bases and J by 2 bases, with 3 bases of the junction left unmatched. The CDR3 sequence is CASTRDRAYEQYF. CDR3 nucleotide sequence: TGTGCCAGCACTAGGGACAGGGCCTACGAGCAGTACTTC.

The chain has TRBV6-5 and TRBJ1-6; a possible D gene is TRBD1 (5 bases). The CDR3 extends over 14 amino acids. V was cut by 1 base and J by 10 bases, with 11 bases left in between. Germline V gives CDR1 MNHEY, CDR2 SVGAGI. The chain's CDR3 is CASSYFQGWSPLHF. CDR3 bases: TGTGCCAGCAGTTACTTCCAGGGTTGGTCACCCCTCCACTTT.

The chain employs TRBV5-6 and TRBJ1-2; 8 bases fit TRBD1. The V gene's germline CDR1 is SGHDT and CDR2 YYEEEE. J lost 4 bases, V lost 0 bases, and 5 bases had no gene match. CDR3 length equals 15 residues. The CDR3 sequence is CASSLAGGGSYGYTF. The CDR3 bases are TGTGCCAGCAGCTTGGCAGGGGGCGGTAGCTATGGCTACACCTTC.

The chain uses TRBV12-2 and TRBJ2-3; the DNA was not used to check the table's D call, TRBD2. TRBV12-2 counts as a pseudogene. CDR3 length equals 17 residues. The CDR3 nucleotides are TGTGCAAGTCGCGTTTTCCTCGCCGGGAATAACACAGATACGCAGTATTTT. Its translation is CASRVFLAGNNTDTQYF.

CDR3 sequence (DNA): TGCAGCGTTGACTCGGACAGGGGCTCCTACGAGCAGTACTTC. This codes for CSVDSDRGSYEQYF. V and J are TRBV29-1 and TRBJ2-7, with 9 bases aligning to TRBD1. The V segment lost 3 bases and the J segment 0 bases; nucleotides outside the gene matches: 3. CDR1 SQVTM and CDR2 ANQGSEA come from the germline V gene. The CDR3 is 14 amino acids.

This clone has just one count. The J gene is TRBJ2-5, the V gene TRBV30; 9 bases are a match to TRBD1. The ends lost 3 bases at V and 2 bases at J; junction bases unmatched: 4. The germline V gene has CDR1 GTSNPN and CDR2 SVGIG (reference sequence). The CDR3 loop spans 14 amino acids. CDR3 DNA: TGTGCCTGGAGCCCCGGGACAGGGCAAGAGACCCAGTACTTC. Residues: CAWSPGTGQETQYF.

This clone has at least ten counts. The V and J genes are TRBV10-3 and TRBJ1-2; 9 nucleotides agree with TRBD1. V trimming: 0 bases; J trimming: 7 bases; junction bases outside the gene matches: 6. The V gene's germline CDR1 is ENHRY and CDR2 SYGVKD. The CDR3 has 15 residues. The CDR3 spells CAISESRTGVLGYTF. The CDR3 coding sequence is TGTGCCATCAGTGAGTCAAGGACAGGGGTACTTGGCTACACCTTC.

The V and J genes are TRBV5-1 and TRBJ2-1, with 12 bases matching TRBD2. The CDR3 length is 15 residues. V trimming: 5 bases; J trimming: 6 bases; junction bases outside the gene matches: 6. Germline assignment: CDR1 SGHRS and CDR2 YFSETQ. CDR3 region: CASSELAGGGNEQFF. The CDR3 nucleotides read TGCGCCAGCAGTGAACTAGCGGGAGGAGGCAATGAGCAGTTCTTC.